This T cell receptor (beta chain) was captured in a study of blood T cell repertoires in COVID-19. CDR1 and CDR2 from the germline V gene are ENHRY and SYGVKD. V lost 5 bases, J lost 4 bases, and 5 bases stayed unmatched. This CDR3 is built from 14 residues. Assay used: immunoSEQ multiplex PCR; TCRdb lists only in-frame clones, some missing. The sample has about 96,000 clones; 85% to 90% are singletons. Source material: peripheral blood. The chain is built from TRBV10-3 and TRBJ1-1; 9 bases are a match to TRBD1. The sequence was obtained from a human donor with COVID-19, enrolled during active disease. The donor label of this sample is uncertain. The CDR3 is CAISFRQGGTEAFF. The CDR3 nucleotides are TGTGCCATCAGTTTCCGACAGGGGGGCACTGAAGCTTTCTTT.